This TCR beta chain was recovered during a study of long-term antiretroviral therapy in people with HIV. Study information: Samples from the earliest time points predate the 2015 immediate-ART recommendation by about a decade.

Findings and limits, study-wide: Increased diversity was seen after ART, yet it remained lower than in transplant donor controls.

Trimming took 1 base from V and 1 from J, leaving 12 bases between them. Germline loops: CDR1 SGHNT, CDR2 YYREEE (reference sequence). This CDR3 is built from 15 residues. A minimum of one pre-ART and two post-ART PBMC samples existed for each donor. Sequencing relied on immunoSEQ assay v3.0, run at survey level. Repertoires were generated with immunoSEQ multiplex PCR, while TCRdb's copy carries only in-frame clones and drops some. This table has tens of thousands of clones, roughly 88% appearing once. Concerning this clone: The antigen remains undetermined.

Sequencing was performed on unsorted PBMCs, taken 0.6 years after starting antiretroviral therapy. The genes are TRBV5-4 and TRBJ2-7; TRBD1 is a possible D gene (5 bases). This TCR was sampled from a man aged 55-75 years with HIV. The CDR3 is CASSLPEAGSYEQYF. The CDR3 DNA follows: TGTGCCAGCAGCTTGCCCGAAGCAGGGTCCTACGAGCAGTACTTC.